The text below deals with one TCR beta chain. The target antigen is unknown. The source of the sample is a study of beta chain features in type 1 diabetes. Study-wide context: What patients shared with healthy donors was a similar profile of age, gender and cell yields. General study points: The naive, central memory and Treg TCRB repertoires of patients appeared to be more similar to one another than those of healthy donors. Shortening of TCRB CDR3s, moderate but significant, appeared in all four CD4+ subsets of Type 1 diabetes patients.

The sequenced template was cDNA made from the entire isolated RNA. TCRdb keeps only in-frame clones here, not all; method: immunoSEQ multiplex PCR. Altogether around 340,000 clones are present, around a fifth being singletons, with the ten largest covering 0.044%. The TCR comes from a woman between 18 and 30 years old in good health. Sequencing was carried out using naive CD4+ T cells from blood.

CDR3 nucleotides: TGTGCCAGCAGCTTTGGACTAGCTTCCTACGAGCAGTACTTC. Its translation is CASSFGLASYEQYF. The V and J genes are TRBV7-6 and TRBJ2-7, with 8 bases lining up with TRBD2. After removal of 3 bases from V and 1 base from J, the junction contained 2 bases not matched to a gene. Germline CDR1 and CDR2: SGHVS and FNYEAQ. The CDR3 consists of 14 residues.